Listed below are T cell receptor beta chains from one sample, sequenced in a study of Graves' ophthalmopathy and Graves' hyperthyroidism. TCRdb re-derived calls from the multiplex PCR reads in MiXCR, one entry per CDR3 protein. The sample has around 1.1 million distinct CDR3 sequences, roughly 35% seen once; the top ten hold 11%. The sequencing input was peripheral blood or thyroid tissue (not recorded which). Receptor source: an adult man with Graves' hyperthyroidism. Each CDR3 is given without its conserved first and last residue. Each record gives: V gene, J gene, CDR3 protein.

TRBV7-9	TRBJ2-7	ASSLNPDRVYEQY
TRBV7-6	TRBJ2-7	ASSLGTPGQLNSYEQY
TRBV2	TRBJ1-2	ASREGRSSGYT
TRBV25-1	TRBJ2-3	ASSLIPAAGSTDTQY
TRBV20-1	TRBJ1-2	SANPGQNYGYT
TRBV15	TRBJ1-1	ATSSWQLVAEAF
TRBV14	TRBJ2-5	ASSQGDYPQETQY
TRBV19	TRBJ1-5	ASGRQSQPQH
TRBV10-3	TRBJ1-2	AISEPGGPYGYT
TRBV4-1	TRBJ2-7	ASSQTNFYEQY
TRBV29-1	TRBJ1-1	SVAAGEGTEAF
TRBV7-2	TRBJ1-1	ASSLDGDDDEAF
TRBV11-2	TRBJ1-5	ASSPEEGLGLYQPQH
TRBV5-1	TRBJ1-5	ASSLNSGDGQPQH
TRBV25-1	TRBJ1-2	ASSGQGSYGYT
TRBV7-8	TRBJ2-5	ASSLALQARETQY